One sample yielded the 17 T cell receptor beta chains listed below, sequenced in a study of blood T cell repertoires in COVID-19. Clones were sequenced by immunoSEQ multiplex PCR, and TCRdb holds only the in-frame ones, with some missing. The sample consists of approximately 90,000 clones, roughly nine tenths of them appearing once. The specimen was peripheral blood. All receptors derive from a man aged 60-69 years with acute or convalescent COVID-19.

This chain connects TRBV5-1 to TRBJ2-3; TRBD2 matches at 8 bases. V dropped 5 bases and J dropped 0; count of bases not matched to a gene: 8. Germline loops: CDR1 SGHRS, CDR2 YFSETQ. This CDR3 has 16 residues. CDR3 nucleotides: TGCGCCAGCAGAACTAGCGGAAGTTCTAGCACAGATACGCAGTATTTT. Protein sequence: CASRTSGSSSTDTQYF.

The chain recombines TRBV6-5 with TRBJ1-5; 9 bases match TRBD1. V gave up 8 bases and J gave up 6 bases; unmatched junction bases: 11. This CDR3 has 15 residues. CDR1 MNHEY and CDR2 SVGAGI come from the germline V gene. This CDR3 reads CASANTGGAGQPQHF. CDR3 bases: TGTGCCAGCGCCAATACAGGGGGCGCTGGTCAGCCCCAGCATTTT.

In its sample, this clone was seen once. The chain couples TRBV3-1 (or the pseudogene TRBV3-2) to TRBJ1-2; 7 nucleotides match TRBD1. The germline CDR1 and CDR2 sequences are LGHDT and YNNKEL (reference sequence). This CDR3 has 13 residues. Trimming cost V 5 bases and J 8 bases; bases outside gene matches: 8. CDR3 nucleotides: TGTGCCAGCAGCATCCAGACAGGGTCCGGCTACACCTTC. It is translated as CASSIQTGSGYTF.

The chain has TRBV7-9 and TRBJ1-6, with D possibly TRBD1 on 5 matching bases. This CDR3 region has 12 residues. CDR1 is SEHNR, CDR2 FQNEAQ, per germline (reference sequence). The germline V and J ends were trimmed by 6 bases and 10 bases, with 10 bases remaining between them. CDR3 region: CASSMGGSPLHF. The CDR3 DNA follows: TGTGCCAGCAGTATGGGGGGATCACCCCTCCACTTT.

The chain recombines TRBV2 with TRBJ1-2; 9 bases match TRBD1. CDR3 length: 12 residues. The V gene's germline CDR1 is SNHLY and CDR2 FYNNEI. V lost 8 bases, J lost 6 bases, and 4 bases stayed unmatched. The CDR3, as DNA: TGTGCCAGCGGGACAGGGTTTGATGGCTACACCTTC. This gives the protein CASGTGFDGYTF.

CDR3 nucleotides: TGCGCCAGCAGCCCCACAGCGGGGGAGTACAATGAGCAGTTCTTC. Its protein is CASSPTAGEYNEQFF. V gene TRBV5-1 combines with J gene TRBJ2-1, with 8 bases fitting TRBD2. V gave up 4 bases and J gave up 4 bases; unmatched junction bases: 7. The V gene's germline CDR1 is SGHRS and CDR2 YFSETQ. There are 15 residues in the CDR3. The full variable domain, with the rest looked up from reference TRBV5-1 and TRBJ2-1, is KAGVTQTPRYLIKTRGQQVTLSCSPISGHRSVSWYQQTPGQGLQFLFEYFSETQRNKGNFPGRFSGRQFSNSRSEMNVSTLELGDSALYLCASSPTAGEYNEQFFGPGTRLTVL.

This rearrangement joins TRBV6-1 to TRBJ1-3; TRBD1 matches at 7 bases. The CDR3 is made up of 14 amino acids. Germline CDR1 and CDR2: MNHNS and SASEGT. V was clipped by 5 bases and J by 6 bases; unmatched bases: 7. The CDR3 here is CASSTGTVVNTIYF. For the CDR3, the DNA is TGTGCCAGCAGTACGGGGACAGTCGTAAACACCATATATTTT.

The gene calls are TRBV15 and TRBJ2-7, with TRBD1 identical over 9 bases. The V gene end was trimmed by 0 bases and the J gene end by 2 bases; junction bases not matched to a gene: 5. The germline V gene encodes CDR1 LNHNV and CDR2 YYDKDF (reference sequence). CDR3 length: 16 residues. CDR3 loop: CATSRDRRQGAYEQYF. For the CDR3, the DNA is TGTGCCACCAGCAGAGATCGGAGACAGGGGGCCTACGAGCAGTACTTC.

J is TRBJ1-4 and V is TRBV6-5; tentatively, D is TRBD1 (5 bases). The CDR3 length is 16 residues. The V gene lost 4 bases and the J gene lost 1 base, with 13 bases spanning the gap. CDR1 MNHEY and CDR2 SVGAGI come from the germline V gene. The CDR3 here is CASSSGGTGTNEKLFF. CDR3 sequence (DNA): TGTGCCAGCAGTTCCGGGGGGACGGGAACTAATGAAAAACTGTTTTTT.

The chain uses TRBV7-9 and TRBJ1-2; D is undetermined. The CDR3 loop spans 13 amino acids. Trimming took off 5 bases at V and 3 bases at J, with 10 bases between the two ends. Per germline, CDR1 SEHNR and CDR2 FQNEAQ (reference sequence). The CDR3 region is CASSQESHYGYTF. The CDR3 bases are TGTGCCAGCAGCCAGGAAAGCCACTATGGCTACACCTTC.

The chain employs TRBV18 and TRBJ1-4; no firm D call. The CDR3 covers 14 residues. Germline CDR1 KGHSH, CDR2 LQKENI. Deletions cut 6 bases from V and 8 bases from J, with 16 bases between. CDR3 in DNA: TGTGCCAGCTCTCCTGGATCCTCGGGGGAAAAACTGTTTTTT. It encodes CASSPGSSGEKLFF.

The chain's CDR3 is CASSRWDREEVLHF. CDR3 bases: TGTGCCAGCAGTCGCTGGGACAGGGAGGAAGTCCTCCACTTT. The chain couples TRBV27 to TRBJ1-6; TRBD1 agrees at 9 bases. V shed 5 bases, J shed 15 bases, and the junction held 11 bases outside the gene matches. The germline CDR1 and CDR2 sequences are MNHEY and SMNVEV (reference sequence). CDR3 length: 14 residues.

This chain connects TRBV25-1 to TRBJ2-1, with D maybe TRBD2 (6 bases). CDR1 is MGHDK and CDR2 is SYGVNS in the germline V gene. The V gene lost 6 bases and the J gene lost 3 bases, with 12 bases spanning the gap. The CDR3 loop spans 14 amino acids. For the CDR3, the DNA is TGTGCCAGCAGCTCGACTAGGCTCTACAATGAGCAGTTCTTC. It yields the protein CASSSTRLYNEQFF.

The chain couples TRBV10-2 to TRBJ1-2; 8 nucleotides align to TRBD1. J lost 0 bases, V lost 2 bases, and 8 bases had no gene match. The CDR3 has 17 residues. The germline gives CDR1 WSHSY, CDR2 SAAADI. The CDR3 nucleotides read TGCGCCAGCAGTGAGATTGGACAGGGCAGAGCTAACTATGGCTACACCTTC. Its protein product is CASSEIGQGRANYGYTF.

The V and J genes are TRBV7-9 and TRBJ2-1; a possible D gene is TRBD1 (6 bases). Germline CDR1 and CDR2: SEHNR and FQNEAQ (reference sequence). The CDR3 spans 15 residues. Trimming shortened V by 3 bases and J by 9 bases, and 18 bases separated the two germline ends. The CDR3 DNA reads TGTGCCAGCAGCTTCGCTCTGGGGGCGAGGGGTGAGCAGTTCTTC. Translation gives CASSFALGARGEQFF.

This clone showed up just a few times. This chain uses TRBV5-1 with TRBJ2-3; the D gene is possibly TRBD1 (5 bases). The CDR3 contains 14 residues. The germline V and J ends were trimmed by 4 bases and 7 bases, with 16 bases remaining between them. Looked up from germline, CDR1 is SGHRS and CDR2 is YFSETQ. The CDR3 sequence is CASSLRQGENTQYF. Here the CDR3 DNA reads TGCGCCAGCAGCCTGAGGCAGGGTGAGAATACGCAGTATTTT.

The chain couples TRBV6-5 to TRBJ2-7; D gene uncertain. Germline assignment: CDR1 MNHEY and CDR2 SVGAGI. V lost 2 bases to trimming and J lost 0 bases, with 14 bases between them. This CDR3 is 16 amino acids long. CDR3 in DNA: TGTGCCAGCAGTTACAGGTCGAGCGCGAGCTCCTACGAGCAGTACTTC. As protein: CASSYRSSASSYEQYF.